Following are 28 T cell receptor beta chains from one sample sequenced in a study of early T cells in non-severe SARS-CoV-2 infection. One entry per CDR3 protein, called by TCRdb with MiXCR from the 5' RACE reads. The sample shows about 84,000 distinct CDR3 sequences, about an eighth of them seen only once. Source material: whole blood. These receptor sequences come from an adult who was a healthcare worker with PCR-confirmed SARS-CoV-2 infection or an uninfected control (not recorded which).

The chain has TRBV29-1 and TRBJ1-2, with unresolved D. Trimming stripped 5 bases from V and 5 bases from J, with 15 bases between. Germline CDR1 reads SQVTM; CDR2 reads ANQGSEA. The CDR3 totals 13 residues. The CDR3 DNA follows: TGCAGCGTTTGGAAGGAGAATCCTTATGGCTACACCTTC. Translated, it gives CSVWKENPYGYTF.

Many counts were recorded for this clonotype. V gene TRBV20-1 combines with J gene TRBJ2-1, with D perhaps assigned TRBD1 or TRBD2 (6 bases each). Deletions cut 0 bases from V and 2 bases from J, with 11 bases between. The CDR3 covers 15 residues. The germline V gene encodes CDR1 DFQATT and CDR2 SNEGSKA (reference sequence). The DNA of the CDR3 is TGCAGTGCTAGAGAAGGGGGGTTCGCCTACAATGAGCAGTTCTTC. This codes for CSAREGGFAYNEQFF.

CDR3 residues: CSARDPRGGLSGELFF. The CDR3 region has the DNA TGCAGTGCTAGAGATCCGCGAGGGGGACTAAGCGGGGAGCTGTTTTTT. The genes are TRBV20-1 and TRBJ2-2; tentatively, D is TRBD2 (7 bases). CDR3 size: 16 residues. The V gene's germline CDR1 is DFQATT and CDR2 SNEGSKA (reference sequence). Trimming took off 0 bases at V and 7 bases at J, with 18 bases between the two ends.

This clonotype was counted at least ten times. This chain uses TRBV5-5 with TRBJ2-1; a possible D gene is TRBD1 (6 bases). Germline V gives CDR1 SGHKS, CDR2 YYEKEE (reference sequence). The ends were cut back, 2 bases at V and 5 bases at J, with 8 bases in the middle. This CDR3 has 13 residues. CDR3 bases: TGTGCCAGCAGCTTTTGGACAGACAATGAGCAGTTCTTC. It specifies CASSFWTDNEQFF.

The CDR3 sequence: CASTHQGARMDEAFF. CDR3 in DNA: TGTGCCAGCACCCATCAGGGGGCGAGAATGGATGAAGCTTTCTTT. V gene TRBV11-2 combines with J gene TRBJ1-1; 8 bases are shared with TRBD1. Germline-derived CDR1 and CDR2 are SGHAT and FQNNGV. CDR3 length equals 15 residues. V dropped 7 bases and J dropped 7; count of bases not matched to a gene: 14.

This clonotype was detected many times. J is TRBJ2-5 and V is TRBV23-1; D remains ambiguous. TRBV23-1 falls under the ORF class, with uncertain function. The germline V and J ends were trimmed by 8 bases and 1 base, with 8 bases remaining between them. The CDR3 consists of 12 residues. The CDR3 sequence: CASPSAQETQYF. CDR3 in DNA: TGCGCCAGCCCATCAGCCCAAGAGACCCAGTACTTC.

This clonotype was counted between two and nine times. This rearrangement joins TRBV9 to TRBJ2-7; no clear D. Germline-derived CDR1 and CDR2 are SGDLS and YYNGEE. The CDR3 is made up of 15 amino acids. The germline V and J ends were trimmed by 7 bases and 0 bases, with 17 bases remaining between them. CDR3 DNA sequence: TGTGCCAGCGCCCCCTCGGGCTGGAGCTCCTACGAGCAGTACTTC. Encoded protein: CASAPSGWSSYEQYF.

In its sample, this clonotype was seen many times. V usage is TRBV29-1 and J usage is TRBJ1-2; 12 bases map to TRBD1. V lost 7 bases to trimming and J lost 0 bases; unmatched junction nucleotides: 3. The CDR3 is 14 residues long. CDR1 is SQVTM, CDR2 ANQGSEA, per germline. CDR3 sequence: CSAGDRGPNYGYTF. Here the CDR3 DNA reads TGCAGCGCGGGGGACAGGGGGCCTAACTATGGCTACACCTTC.

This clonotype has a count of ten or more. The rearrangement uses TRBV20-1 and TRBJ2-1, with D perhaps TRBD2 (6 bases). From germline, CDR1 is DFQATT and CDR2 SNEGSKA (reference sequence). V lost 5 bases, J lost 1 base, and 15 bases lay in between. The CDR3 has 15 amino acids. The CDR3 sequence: CSAARPSVSYNEQFF. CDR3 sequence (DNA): TGCAGTGCTGCCCGGCCTAGCGTATCCTACAATGAGCAGTTCTTC.

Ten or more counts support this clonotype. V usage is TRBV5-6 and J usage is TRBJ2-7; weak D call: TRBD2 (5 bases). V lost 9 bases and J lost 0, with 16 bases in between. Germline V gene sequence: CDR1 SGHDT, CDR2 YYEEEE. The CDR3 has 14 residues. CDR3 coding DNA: TGTGCCACCGGCGCGGGCTTTAGCTCCTACGAGCAGTACTTC. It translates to CATGAGFSSYEQYF.

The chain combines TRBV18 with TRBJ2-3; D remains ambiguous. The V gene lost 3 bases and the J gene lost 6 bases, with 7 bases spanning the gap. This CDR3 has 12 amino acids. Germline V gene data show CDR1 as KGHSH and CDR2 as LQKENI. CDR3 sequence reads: CASSPRDDTQYF. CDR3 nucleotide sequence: TGTGCCAGCTCACCTAGGGATGATACGCAGTATTTT.

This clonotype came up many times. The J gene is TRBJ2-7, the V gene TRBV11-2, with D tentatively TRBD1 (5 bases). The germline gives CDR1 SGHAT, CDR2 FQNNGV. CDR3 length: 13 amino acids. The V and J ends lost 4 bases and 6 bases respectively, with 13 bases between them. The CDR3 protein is CASSYTTGPEQYF. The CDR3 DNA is TGTGCCAGCAGCTACACAACAGGACCCGAGCAGTACTTC. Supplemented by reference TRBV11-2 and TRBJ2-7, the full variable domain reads EAGVAQSPRYKIIEKRQSVAFWCNPISGHATLYWYQQILGQGPKLLIQFQNNGVVDDSQLPKDRFSAERLKGVDSTLKIQPAKLEDSAVYLCASSYTTGPEQYFGPGTRLTVT.

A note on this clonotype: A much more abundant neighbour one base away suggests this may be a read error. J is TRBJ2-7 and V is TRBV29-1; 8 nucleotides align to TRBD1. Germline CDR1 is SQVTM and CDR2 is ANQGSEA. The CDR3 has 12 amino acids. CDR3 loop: CSVTGVTYEQNF. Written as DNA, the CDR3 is TGCAGCGTGACAGGGGTTACCTACGAGCAGAACTTC.

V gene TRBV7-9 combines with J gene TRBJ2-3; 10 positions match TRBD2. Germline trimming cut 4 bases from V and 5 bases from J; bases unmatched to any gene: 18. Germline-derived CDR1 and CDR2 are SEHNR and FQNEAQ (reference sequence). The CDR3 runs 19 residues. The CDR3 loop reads CASSSSLSLSGGAGDTQYF. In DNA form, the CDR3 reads TGTGCCAGCAGCTCCTCCCTCAGTTTGAGCGGGGGGGCAGGAGATACGCAGTATTTT. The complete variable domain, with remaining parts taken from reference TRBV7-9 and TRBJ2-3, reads DTGVSQNPRHKITKRGQNVTFRCDPISEHNRLYWYRQTLGQGPEFLTYFQNEAQLEKSRLLSDRFSAERPKGSFSTLEIQRTEQGDSAMYLCASSSSLSLSGGAGDTQYFGPGTRLTVL.

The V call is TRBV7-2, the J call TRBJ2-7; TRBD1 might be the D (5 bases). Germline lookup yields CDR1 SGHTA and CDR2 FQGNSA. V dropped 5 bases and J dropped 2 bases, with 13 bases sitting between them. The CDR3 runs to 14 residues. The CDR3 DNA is TGTGCCAGCAGCCCCGTAGCAGGGACCTACGAGCAGTACTTC. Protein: CASSPVAGTYEQYF.

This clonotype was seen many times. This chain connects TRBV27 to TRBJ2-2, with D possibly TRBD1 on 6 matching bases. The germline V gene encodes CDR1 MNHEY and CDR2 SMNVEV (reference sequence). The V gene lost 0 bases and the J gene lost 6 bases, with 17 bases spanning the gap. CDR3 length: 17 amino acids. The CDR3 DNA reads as TGTGCCAGCAGTTTATCGTTTCGGGACACCAACCCCGGGGAGCTGTTTTTT. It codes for CASSLSFRDTNPGELFF.

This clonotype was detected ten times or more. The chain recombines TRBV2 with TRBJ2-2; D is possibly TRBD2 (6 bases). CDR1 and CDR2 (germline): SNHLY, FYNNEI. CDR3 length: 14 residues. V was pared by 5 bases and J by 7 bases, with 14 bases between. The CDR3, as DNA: TGTGCCAGCAGTCCCCCTAGCGATGTCGGGGAGCTGTTTTTT. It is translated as CASSPPSDVGELFF.

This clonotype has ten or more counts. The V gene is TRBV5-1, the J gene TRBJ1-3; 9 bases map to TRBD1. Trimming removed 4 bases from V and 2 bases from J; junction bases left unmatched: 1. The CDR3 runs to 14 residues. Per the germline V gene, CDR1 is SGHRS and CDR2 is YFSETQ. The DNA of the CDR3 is TGCGCCAGCAGCCGGGACAGGGCTGGAAACACCATATATTTT. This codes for CASSRDRAGNTIYF.

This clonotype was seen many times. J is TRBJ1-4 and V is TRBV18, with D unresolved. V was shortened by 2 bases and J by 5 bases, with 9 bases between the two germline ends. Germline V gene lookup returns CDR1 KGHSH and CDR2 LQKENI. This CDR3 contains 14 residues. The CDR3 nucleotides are TGTGCCAGCTCACCATGGGAAGGAAATGAAAAACTGTTTTTT. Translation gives CASSPWEGNEKLFF.

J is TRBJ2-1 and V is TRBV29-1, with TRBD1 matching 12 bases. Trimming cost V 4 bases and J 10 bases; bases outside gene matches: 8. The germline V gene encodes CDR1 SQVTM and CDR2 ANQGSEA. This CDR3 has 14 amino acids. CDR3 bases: TGCAGCGTTGTAGGGGGGACAGGGGGCGTCGAGCAGTTCTTC. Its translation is CSVVGGTGGVEQFF.

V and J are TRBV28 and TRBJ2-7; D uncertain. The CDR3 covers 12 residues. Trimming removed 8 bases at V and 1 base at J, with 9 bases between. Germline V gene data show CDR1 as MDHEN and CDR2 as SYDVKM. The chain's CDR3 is CASSAGSYEQYF. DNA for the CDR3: TGTGCCAGCTCGGCAGGATCCTACGAGCAGTACTTC.

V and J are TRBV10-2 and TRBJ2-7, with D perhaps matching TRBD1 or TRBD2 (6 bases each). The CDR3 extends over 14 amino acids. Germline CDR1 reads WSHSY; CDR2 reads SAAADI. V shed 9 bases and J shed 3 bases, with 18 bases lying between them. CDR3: CASAGAATSYEQYF. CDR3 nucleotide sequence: TGCGCCAGTGCAGGGGCCGCGACTAGCTACGAGCAGTACTTC.

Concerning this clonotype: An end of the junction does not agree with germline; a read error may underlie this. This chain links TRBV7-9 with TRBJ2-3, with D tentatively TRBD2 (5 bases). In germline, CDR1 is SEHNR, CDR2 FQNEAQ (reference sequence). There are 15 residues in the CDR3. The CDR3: CASSLSRGSTYTQYF. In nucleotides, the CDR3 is TGTGCCAGCAGCTTAAGCAGAGGGTCCACATATACGCAGTATTTT. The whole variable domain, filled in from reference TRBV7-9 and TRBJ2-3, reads DTGVSQNPRHKITKRGQNVTFRCDPISEHNRLYWYRQTLGQGPEFLTYFQNEAQLEKSRLLSDRFSAERPKGSFSTLEIQRTEQGDSAMYLCASSLSRGSTYTQYFGPGTRLTVL.

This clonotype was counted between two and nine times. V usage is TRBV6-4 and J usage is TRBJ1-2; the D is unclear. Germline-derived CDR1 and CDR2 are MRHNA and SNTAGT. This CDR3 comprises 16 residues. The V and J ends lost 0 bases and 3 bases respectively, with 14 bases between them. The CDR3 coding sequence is TGTGCCAGCAGTGACTCGAATACGGGCCGTCACTATGGCTACACCTTC. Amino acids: CASSDSNTGRHYGYTF.

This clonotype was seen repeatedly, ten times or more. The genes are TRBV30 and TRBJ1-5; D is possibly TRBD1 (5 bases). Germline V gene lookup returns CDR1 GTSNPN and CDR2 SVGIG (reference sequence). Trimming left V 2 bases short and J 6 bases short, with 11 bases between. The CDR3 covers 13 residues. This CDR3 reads CAWSQGGGQPQHF. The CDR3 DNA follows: TGTGCCTGGAGTCAGGGAGGCGGTCAGCCCCAGCATTTT.

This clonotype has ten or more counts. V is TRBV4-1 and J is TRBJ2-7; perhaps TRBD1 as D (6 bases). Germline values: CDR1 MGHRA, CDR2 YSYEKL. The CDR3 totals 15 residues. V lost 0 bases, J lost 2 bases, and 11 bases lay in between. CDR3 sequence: CASSQDRQAPYEQYF. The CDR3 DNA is TGCGCCAGCAGCCAAGACCGACAGGCCCCCTACGAGCAGTACTTC.

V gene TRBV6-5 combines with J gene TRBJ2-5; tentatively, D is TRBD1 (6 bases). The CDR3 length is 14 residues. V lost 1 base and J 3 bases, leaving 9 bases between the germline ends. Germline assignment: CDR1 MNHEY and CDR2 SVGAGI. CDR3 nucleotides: TGTGCCAGCAGTTACTTTACAGGGAAAGAGACCCAGTACTTC. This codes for CASSYFTGKETQYF.

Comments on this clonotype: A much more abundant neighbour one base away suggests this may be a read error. This CDR3 reads CASRRSGGLYYEQFF. CDR3 DNA: TGTGCCAGTAGGCGTAGCGGGGGGCTATACTATGAGCAGTTCTTC. The chain uses TRBV19 and TRBJ2-1, with 10 bases matching TRBD2. The length of the CDR3 is 15 residues. Germline CDR1 is LNHDA and CDR2 is SQIVND (reference sequence). Trimming at V came to 6 bases and at J to 8 bases, leaving 10 bases not matched to a gene.